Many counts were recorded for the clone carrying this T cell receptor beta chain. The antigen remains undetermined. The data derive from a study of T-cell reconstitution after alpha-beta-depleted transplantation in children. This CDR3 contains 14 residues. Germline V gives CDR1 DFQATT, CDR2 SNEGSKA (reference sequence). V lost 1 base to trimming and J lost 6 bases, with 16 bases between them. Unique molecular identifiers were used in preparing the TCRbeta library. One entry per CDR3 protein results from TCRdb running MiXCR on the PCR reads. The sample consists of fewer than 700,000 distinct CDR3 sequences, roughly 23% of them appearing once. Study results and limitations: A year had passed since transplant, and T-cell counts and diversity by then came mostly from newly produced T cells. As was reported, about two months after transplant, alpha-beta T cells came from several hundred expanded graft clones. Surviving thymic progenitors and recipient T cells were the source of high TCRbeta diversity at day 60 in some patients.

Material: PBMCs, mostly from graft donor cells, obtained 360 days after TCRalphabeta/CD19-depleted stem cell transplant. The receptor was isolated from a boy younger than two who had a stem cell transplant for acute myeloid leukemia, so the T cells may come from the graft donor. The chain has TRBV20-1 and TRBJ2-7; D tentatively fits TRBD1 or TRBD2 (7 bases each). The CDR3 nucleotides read TGCAGTGCTAGAGCAGGGGGGGGGAGGGGCGAGCAGTACTTC. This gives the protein CSARAGGGRGEQYF.